These T cell receptor beta chains were read from a single sample in a study of T cell changes during pregnancy in multiple sclerosis. Only in-frame clones appear in the TCRdb table, and some are missing; sequencing was by immunoSEQ multiplex PCR. The sample comprises 91,000 or so clones, approximately 93% of which are singletons, and 0.99% rests with the top ten. Sequenced material: peripheral blood, taken after pregnancy. The receptor set was obtained from a female donor with multiple sclerosis, enrolled in a pregnancy study. Both conserved end residues are part of each CDR3. The D gene is left open where the match is weak. Clone size, where shown, is once, few, many, or a class for clones that have expanded.

once	TRBJ2-6	TRBV6-4	TRBD2	CASSDGWRLAGGRSSGANVLTF	TGTGCCAGCAGTGACGGGTGGAGACTAGCGGGAGGACGGAGCTCTGGGGCCAACGTCCTGACTTTC
NA	TRBJ2-5	TRBV7-8	TRBD2	CASRTSVGGETQYF	TGTGCCAGCAGGACATCCGTCGGGGGGGAGACCCAGTACTTC
NA	TRBJ2-7	TRBV19	TRBD1	CASSPQQGLSYEQYF	TGTGCCAGTAGTCCCCAACAGGGGCTATCCTACGAGCAGTACTTC
NA	TRBJ2-1	TRBV19	TRBD2	CASSAGGPINEQFF	TGTGCCAGTTCAGCGGGAGGGCCGATCAATGAGCAGTTCTTC
NA	TRBJ2-1	TRBV9	TRBD2	CASSVDTSEAYNEQFF	TGTGCCAGCAGCGTAGATACTAGCGAGGCCTACAATGAGCAGTTCTTC
NA	TRBJ2-7	TRBV7-2	NA	CASSLGQPGSYEQYF	TGTGCCAGCAGCTTAGGACAGCCCGGCTCCTACGAGCAGTACTTC
few	TRBJ1-1	TRBV30	NA	CAWSRGQNTEAFF	TGTGCCTGGAGTAGGGGCCAGAACACTGAAGCTTTCTTT
NA	TRBJ2-1	TRBV4-1	TRBD1	CASSLQDRGGYNEQFF	TGCGCCAGCAGCCTACAAGACAGGGGAGGATACAATGAGCAGTTCTTC
NA	TRBJ2-7	TRBV6-1	NA	CASSEAHPGGGSYEQYF	TGTGCCAGCAGTGAAGCGCACCCAGGTGGGGGGTCCTACGAGCAGTACTTC
NA	TRBJ2-7	TRBV18	TRBD1	CASSPGTGLSYEQYF	TGTGCCAGCTCGCCCGGGACAGGCCTCTCCTACGAGCAGTACTTC
NA	TRBJ2-3	TRBV11-2	NA	CASSLLADTQYF	TGTGCCAGCAGCCTCCTCGCAGATACGCAGTATTTT
once	TRBJ1-3	TRBV9	NA	CASSVVGGTGNTIYF	TGTGCCAGCAGCGTAGTGGGGGGGACCGGAAACACCATATATTTT
NA	TRBJ2-7	TRBV5-6	NA	CASSFRYASREQYF	TGTGCCAGCAGCTTTAGGTATGCTTCGAGGGAGCAGTACTTC
NA	TRBJ2-7	TRBV5-4	TRBD2	CASSLKRELVYEQYF	TGTGCCAGCAGCTTGAAGCGGGAGCTTGTCTACGAGCAGTACTTC
NA	TRBJ2-2	TRBV7-6	TRBD2	CASRPVLAGNTGELFF	TGTGCCAGCCGGCCCGTATTAGCGGGTAACACCGGGGAGCTGTTTTTT
NA	TRBJ1-4	TRBV5-1	NA	CASSPGFTNEKLFF	TGCGCCAGCAGCCCAGGGTTCACTAATGAAAAACTGTTTTTT
once	TRBJ1-1	TRBV29-1	NA	CSVERQTEEAFF	TGCAGCGTTGAGCGGCAGACGGAGGAAGCTTTCTTT
once	TRBJ2-7	TRBV19	TRBD1	CASSIGQGYEQYF	TGTGCCAGTAGTATAGGACAGGGCTACGAGCAGTACTTC
NA	TRBJ2-3	TRBV10-3	TRBD1	CAIKQGSTDTQYF	TGTGCCATTAAACAGGGGAGCACAGATACGCAGTATTTT
NA	TRBJ2-3	TRBV9	TRBD1	CASSGMTGSRVDTQYF	TGTGCCAGCAGCGGTATGACAGGGAGTAGAGTAGATACGCAGTATTTT
NA	TRBJ2-7	TRBV5-4	NA	CASSLEDSYEQYF	TGTGCCAGCAGCTTGGAGGACAGCTACGAGCAGTACTTC
NA	TRBJ2-5	TRBV15	TRBD1	CATSRGTGLRETQYF	TGTGCCACCAGCAGGGGGACAGGGCTTCGAGAGACCCAGTACTTC
NA	TRBJ2-1	TRBV4-1	NA	CASSQDGAGRDEQFF	TGCGCCAGCAGCCAAGATGGGGCGGGAAGGGATGAGCAGTTCTTC
NA	TRBJ2-7	TRBV6-5	NA	CASSSRGGPGEQYF	TGTGCCAGCAGTTCCCGGGGAGGCCCGGGGGAGCAGTACTTC
NA	TRBJ2-4	TRBV19	NA	CASNPAPGGNIQYF	TGTGCCAGTAACCCCGCCCCGGGTGGAAACATTCAGTACTTC
NA	TRBJ1-1	TRBV6-6	NA	CASRFQGFPEAFF	TGTGCCAGCAGATTCCAGGGTTTCCCTGAAGCTTTCTTT
NA	TRBJ2-3	TRBV30	TRBD2	CAYSPGLAGVGTDTQYF	TGTGCCTACTCTCCGGGACTAGCGGGAGTGGGGACAGATACGCAGTATTTT
NA	TRBJ1-2	TRBV20-1	NA	CSARVGDGYTF	TGCAGTGCTAGAGTGGGCGATGGCTACACCTTC
NA	TRBJ1-1	TRBV7-9	TRBD1	CASSLGPQGANTEAFF	TGTGCCAGCAGCTTAGGGCCACAGGGGGCGAACACTGAAGCTTTCTTT
NA	TRBJ2-1	TRBV21-1	NA	CASSTDSGTGAHNEQFF	TGTGCCAGCAGCACCGACTCCGGGACAGGAGCTCACAATGAGCAGTTCTTC
once	TRBJ1-1	TRBV7-6	NA	CASSTEPLNTEAFF	TGTGCCAGCAGCACGGAGCCGCTGAACACTGAAGCTTTCTTT
NA	TRBJ1-1	TRBV19	NA	CASSIGGTHSEAFF	TGTGCCAGTAGTATCGGGGGGACACATTCTGAAGCTTTCTTT
NA	TRBJ1-5	TRBV7-9	NA	CASSPPGGNQPQHF	TGTGCCAGCAGCCCCCCGGGTGGCAATCAGCCCCAGCATTTT
NA	TRBJ2-7	TRBV27	NA	CASSLSRFYEQYF	TGTGCCAGCAGTTTGTCCCGGTTCTACGAGCAGTACTTC
NA	TRBJ1-2	TRBV7-2	TRBD1	CASSLRQGAGGYTF	TGTGCCAGCAGCTTGAGACAGGGGGCGGGTGGCTACACCTTC
few	TRBJ2-7	TRBV5-1	NA	CASSPTSSYEQYF	TGCGCCAGCAGCCCCACGAGCTCCTACGAGCAGTACTTC
NA	TRBJ2-1	TRBV5-1	TRBD1	CASSSQGVLDRNEQFF	TGCGCCAGCAGCTCACAGGGGGTACTAGATCGGAATGAGCAGTTCTTC
NA	TRBJ1-2	TRBV13	TRBD1	CASSLSGTGGYGYTF	TGTGCCAGCAGCTTATCCGGGACAGGAGGCTATGGCTACACCTTC
NA	TRBJ2-7	TRBV2	TRBD2	CASQSPNSGTPYEQYF	TGTGCCAGCCAAAGCCCAAATAGCGGGACTCCCTACGAGCAGTACTTC
NA	TRBJ2-7	TRBV30	TRBD2	CAWSVEYGTSGKSSYEQYF	TGTGCCTGGAGTGTGGAATACGGGACTAGCGGAAAGTCTAGCTACGAGCAGTACTTC
NA	TRBJ2-5	TRBV27	TRBD2	CASGRLAGVGETQYF	TGTGCCAGCGGAAGACTAGCGGGAGTAGGGGAGACCCAGTACTTC
NA	TRBJ1-3	TRBV7-8	TRBD1	CASSALTGQGTGNTIYF	TGTGCCAGCAGCGCCTTGACAGGGCAGGGGACTGGAAACACCATATATTTT
NA	TRBJ1-4	TRBV29-1	NA	CSVGRRADEKLFF	TGCAGCGTAGGGAGGAGGGCGGATGAAAAACTGTTTTTT
NA	TRBJ1-5	TRBV12-5	NA	CASGLGLGNQPQHF	TGTGCTAGTGGTTTGGGCTTAGGCAATCAGCCCCAGCATTTT
NA	TRBJ2-7	TRBV7-9	TRBD2	CASSSGASGRPLEQYF	TGTGCCAGCAGCTCCGGGGCTAGCGGGAGGCCCCTCGAGCAGTACTTC
NA	TRBJ2-2	TRBV28	NA	CASSSAAGYGELFF	TGTGCCAGCAGCAGCGCCGCCGGGTACGGGGAGCTGTTTTTT